These 14 T cell receptor beta chains were sequenced from one sample in a study of cytomegalovirus exposure and HLA in healthy donors. The data were produced by immunoSEQ multiplex PCR, yet TCRdb's version contains in-frame clones alone and is incomplete. The repertoire has fewer than 200,000 clones, 91% of them found once; the top ten carry approximately 2.9%. The sequenced material came from PBMCs. The receptors originated from a woman in her late teens or twenties in good health and CMV-seropositive.

V is TRBV13 and J is TRBJ2-3; TRBD2 agrees at 8 bases. Trimming removed 2 bases from V and 9 bases from J; junction bases left unmatched: 13. This CDR3 has 16 residues. Germline V CDR1 and CDR2: PRHDT, FYEKMQ (reference sequence). The CDR3 protein is CASSLRAGASGRTQYF. The CDR3 region has the DNA TGTGCCAGCAGCTTAAGAGCGGGGGCTTCCGGACGAACGCAGTATTTT.

V gene TRBV13 combines with J gene TRBJ1-4; 9 bases match TRBD1. The V gene's germline CDR1 is PRHDT and CDR2 FYEKMQ (reference sequence). This CDR3 is built from 15 residues. After removal of 4 bases from V and 8 bases from J, the junction contained 8 bases not matched to a gene. The CDR3 protein is CASSSRQGVGEKLFF. As DNA, the CDR3 is TGTGCCAGCAGCTCGAGACAGGGGGTCGGCGAAAAACTGTTTTTT. Full variable domain (remainder filled in from reference TRBV13 and TRBJ1-4): AAGVIQSPRHLIKEKRETATLKCYPIPRHDTVYWYQQGPGQDPQFLISFYEKMQSDKGSIPDRFSAQQFSDYHSELNMSSLELGDSALYFCASSSRQGVGEKLFFGSGTQLSVL.

There are a few counts of this clone. The chain has TRBV25-1 and TRBJ2-7; 8 nucleotides match TRBD1. V lost 4 bases to trimming and J lost 4 bases; unmatched junction nucleotides: 0. Germline CDR1 and CDR2: MGHDK and SYGVNS. The CDR3 spans 12 residues. This CDR3 reads CASSGTGYEQYF. CDR3 nucleotides: TGTGCCAGCAGTGGGACAGGGTACGAGCAGTACTTC.

This clone has just a few counts. The chain links TRBV9 to TRBJ2-1; 9 nucleotides match TRBD1. With V trimmed by 3 bases and J by 4 bases, 11 bases remained unmatched. Germline V CDR1 and CDR2: SGDLS, YYNGEE. The CDR3 contains 17 residues. The CDR3 protein is CASSAALRDRAYNEQFF. The DNA for the CDR3 is TGTGCCAGCAGCGCGGCCCTCCGGGACAGGGCATACAATGAGCAGTTCTTC. Full variable domain (outside the CDR3, taken from reference TRBV9 and TRBJ2-1): DSGVTQTPKHLITATGQRVTLRCSPRSGDLSVYWYQQSLDQGLQFLIQYYNGEERAKGNILERFSAQQFPDLHSELNLSSLELGDSALYFCASSAALRDRAYNEQFFGPGTRLTVL.

This clone appeared a few times. The chain combines TRBV28 with TRBJ2-7; unclear D gene. Trimming shortened V by 1 base and J by 9 bases, and 7 bases separated the two germline ends. The V gene's germline CDR1 is MDHEN and CDR2 SYDVKM. The CDR3 length is 11 residues. CDR3 amino acids: CASSLLLRQYF. In DNA form, the CDR3 reads TGTGCCAGCAGTTTATTGTTGCGGCAGTACTTC. Full variable domain (remainder filled in from reference TRBV28 and TRBJ2-7): DVKVTQSSRYLVKRTGEKVFLECVQDMDHENMFWYRQDPGLGLRLIYFSYDVKMKEKGDIPEGYSVSREKKERFSLILESASTNQTSMYLCASSLLLRQYFGPGTRLTVT.

This chain connects TRBV7-9 to TRBJ1-3; the D is unclear. CDR1 is SEHNR and CDR2 is FQNEAQ in the germline V gene (reference sequence). The CDR3 covers 11 residues. Trimming took off 1 base at V and 9 bases at J, with 4 bases between the two ends. CDR3 residues: CASSLDGTIYF. The CDR3 DNA sequence: TGTGCCAGCAGCTTAGACGGCACCATATATTTT.

The chain has TRBV20-1 and TRBJ2-3; D remains ambiguous. The CDR3 totals 11 residues. V gave up 3 bases and J gave up 1 base, with 2 bases separating them. Per the germline V gene, CDR1 is DFQATT and CDR2 is SNEGSKA (reference sequence). CDR3 in amino acids: CSASGTDTQYF. The CDR3 coding sequence is TGCAGTGCTAGCGGCACAGATACGCAGTATTTT.

This chain connects TRBV5-1 to TRBJ1-2; 11 nucleotides agree with TRBD1. V shed 9 bases, J shed 5 bases, and the junction held 6 bases outside the gene matches. There are 13 residues in the CDR3. Germline V gene data show CDR1 as SGHRS and CDR2 as YFSETQ. CDR3 in DNA: TGCGCCACAGGGACAGGGGGAAGTTATGGCTACACCTTC. Translating it yields CATGTGGSYGYTF.

The rearrangement joins TRBV28 to TRBJ2-5, with TRBD1 identical over 9 bases. The CDR3 spans 15 residues. Germline CDR1 reads MDHEN; CDR2 reads SYDVKM. With 3 bases clipped from V and 5 bases from J, the junction kept 7 bases outside the gene matches. CDR3 protein: CASSFTGGGGETQYF. CDR3 bases: TGTGCCAGCAGTTTCACAGGGGGCGGCGGGGAGACCCAGTACTTC.

The chain has TRBV28 and TRBJ1-4; no definite D call. Trimming left V 3 bases short and J 12 bases short, with 8 bases between. The CDR3 totals 11 residues. Per germline, CDR1 MDHEN and CDR2 SYDVKM. CDR3 bases: TGTGCCAGCAGTTTCCGAGTTGAACTGTTTTTT. Translating gives CASSFRVELFF.

This clone was counted a single time. This chain connects TRBV27 to TRBJ2-5; 12 positions agree with TRBD2. V was clipped by 3 bases and J by 4 bases; unmatched bases: 12. There are 18 residues in the CDR3. Germline CDR1 and CDR2: MNHEY and SMNVEV (reference sequence). The CDR3 DNA reads as TGTGCCAGCAGTTTTTGGGCTAGCGGGGGGGCCGGAGGAGAGACCCAGTACTTC. Translated: CASSFWASGGAGGETQYF.

The sample holds one count of this clone. V usage is TRBV10-3 and J usage is TRBJ2-3; 12 positions match TRBD2. V lost 4 bases and J lost 4; bases outside the gene matches: 6. The length of the CDR3 is 16 residues. In germline, CDR1 is ENHRY, CDR2 SYGVKD. CDR3 residues: CAISAGRTSGADTQYF. As DNA, the CDR3 is TGTGCCATCAGTGCCGGCCGGACTAGCGGGGCAGATACGCAGTATTTT.

This clone has only one observation. CDR3: CASSIVGTGGEQYF. In nucleotides, the CDR3 is TGTGCCAGTAGTATAGTCGGGACCGGAGGGGAGCAGTACTTC. The chain employs TRBV19 and TRBJ2-7; TRBD2 might be the D (6 bases). The CDR3 is 14 residues long. V was cut by 1 base and J by 7 bases, with 14 bases left in between. The V gene's germline CDR1 is LNHDA and CDR2 SQIVND (reference sequence).

This clone occurred a few times. The rearrangement links TRBV30 to TRBJ2-6; D perhaps matches TRBD1 (6 bases). With 2 bases removed from V and 2 bases from J, the gap between germline ends came to 10 bases. Germline CDR1 and CDR2: GTSNPN and SVGIG (reference sequence). CDR3 size: 15 residues. The CDR3 spells CAWSLGQTGANVLTF. In nucleotides, the CDR3 is TGTGCCTGGAGTTTGGGACAAACTGGGGCCAACGTCCTGACTTTC. The entire variable domain, with the rest obtained from reference TRBV30 and TRBJ2-6, is as follows: SQTIHQWPATLVQPVGSPLSLECTVEGTSNPNLYWYRQAAGRGLQLLFYSVGIGQISSEVPQNLSASRPQDRQFILSSKKLLLSDSGFYLCAWSLGQTGANVLTFGAGSRLTVL.